The 30 T cell receptor beta chains below were found in one sample sequenced in a study of blood T cells in healthy people across ages. Then a second PCR, running about 6 to 12 cycles, was carried out with a sample-barcoded 5' primer and a J-beta primer mix. One entry per CDR3 protein results from TCRdb running MiXCR on the 5' RACE reads. The repertoire holds some 890,000 distinct CDR3 sequences, with 25% to 30% as singletons. These data were also reused for a study on T cells of mothers and their children.

Material: blood. The receptors come from a woman between 40 and 55 years old in good health.

This clonotype has a handful of counts. The V call is TRBV4-2, the J call TRBJ1-1, with D possibly TRBD1 on 6 matching bases. The CDR3 sequence is 14 residues long. Germline V lookup: CDR1 LGHNA, CDR2 YNFKEQ. Trimming pared 0 bases from V and 7 bases from J, leaving 12 bases between. CDR3 DNA sequence: TGTGCCAGCAGCCAAGATTCGGGGGCTTTTGAAGCTTTCTTT. This codes for CASSQDSGAFEAFF.

This clonotype was seen repeatedly, ten times or more. This rearrangement joins TRBV9 to TRBJ2-1; TRBD2 agrees at 9 bases. CDR1 is SGDLS and CDR2 is YYNGEE in the germline V gene. The CDR3 extends over 15 amino acids. Trimming took 0 bases from V and 6 from J; bases not matched to a gene: 4. Written as DNA, the CDR3 is TGTGCCAGCAGCGTAGAGGGACTAGCTGCCAATGAGCAGTTCTTC. The encoded protein is CASSVEGLAANEQFF.

This rearrangement joins TRBV6-6 to TRBJ1-1; D unresolved. Germline CDR1 is MNHNY and CDR2 is SVGAGI (reference sequence). V was pared by 6 bases and J by 7 bases, with 9 bases between. CDR3 length: 11 residues. CDR3 DNA: TGTGCCAGCAGCCAAGAAGTTGAAGCTTTCTTT. This encodes CASSQEVEAFF.

The chain has TRBV12-3 or TRBV12-4 and TRBJ2-5; perhaps D is TRBD1 or TRBD2 (5 bases each). This CDR3 has 15 residues. Trimming cost V 5 bases and J 1 base, with 14 bases left between them. In nucleotides, the CDR3 is TGTGCCAGCAGTCCTAAAGGGGACGGCCAAGAGACCCAGTACTTC. This translates into CASSPKGDGQETQYF.

V and J are TRBV20-1 and TRBJ2-1; TRBD2 matches 15 bases. Per germline, CDR1 DFQATT and CDR2 SNEGSKA (reference sequence). The CDR3 loop spans 13 amino acids. Unmatched junction bases numbered 5, after V lost 7 bases and J lost 10 bases. The chain's CDR3 is CSVTGLAGGEQFF. CDR3 nucleotide sequence: TGCAGTGTGACGGGACTAGCGGGGGGAGAGCAGTTCTTC.

In this sample, this clonotype turned up a few times. This chain joins TRBV7-2 and TRBJ2-1, with 8 bases identical to TRBD1. V lost 5 bases to trimming and J lost 4 bases; unmatched junction nucleotides: 10. CDR1 and CDR2 (germline): SGHTA, FQGNSA. The CDR3 covers 16 residues. The CDR3 spells CASSPRRQGAYNEQFF. Here the CDR3 DNA reads TGTGCCAGCAGCCCCCGTAGGCAGGGGGCTTACAATGAGCAGTTCTTC.

This clonotype was counted ten times or more. The rearrangement joins TRBV6-5 to TRBJ2-7; TRBD1 might be the D (6 bases). Germline lookup yields CDR1 MNHEY and CDR2 SVGAGI. This CDR3 has 14 amino acids. Trimming took off 4 bases at V and 6 bases at J, with 16 bases between the two ends. CDR3 amino acids: CASSFGGSSPEQYF. Written as DNA, the CDR3 is TGTGCCAGCAGTTTTGGGGGCTCGAGCCCCGAGCAGTACTTC.

This clonotype has ten or more counts. The chain links TRBV20-1 to TRBJ2-4, with 7 bases identical to TRBD1. V lost 5 bases to trimming and J lost 3 bases; unmatched junction nucleotides: 10. The CDR3 has 15 amino acids. Germline assignment: CDR1 DFQATT and CDR2 SNEGSKA (reference sequence). The CDR3 reads CSASQGDMFKNIQYF. CDR3 sequence (DNA): TGCAGTGCTTCTCAGGGGGACATGTTCAAAAACATTCAGTACTTC.

This clonotype was seen repeatedly, ten times or more. This chain links TRBV7-3 with TRBJ2-6, with D unresolved. Trimming took 0 bases from V and 8 from J, leaving 11 bases between them. The CDR3 spans 15 residues. Germline CDR1 reads SGHTA; CDR2 reads FQGTGA. DNA for the CDR3: TGTGCCAGCAGCTTAACGTACGCAGGTCCCAACGTCCTGACTTTC. Its translation: CASSLTYAGPNVLTF.

The sample holds a few counts of this clonotype. The chain joins TRBV7-2 to TRBJ2-1; D might be TRBD2 (6 bases). The CDR3 consists of 13 residues. Trimming left V 3 bases short and J 9 bases short, with 12 bases between. CDR1 is SGHTA and CDR2 is FQGNSA in the germline V gene. The CDR3: CASSLEGLLEQFF. As DNA, the CDR3 is TGTGCCAGCAGCTTGGAGGGACTTCTTGAGCAGTTCTTC.

Points on this clonotype: It may be a read error: a sequence one base away is much more abundant. The chain joins TRBV7-6 to TRBJ2-7; no firm D call. The CDR3 spans 14 residues. CDR1 is SGHVS and CDR2 is FNYEAQ in the germline V gene. The chain's CDR3 is CAGSSEIFSYEQYF. The CDR3 nucleotides are TGTGCCGGCAGCTCAGAGATCTTCAGCTACGAGCAGTACTTC.

This clonotype was counted only a few times. This chain connects TRBV9 to TRBJ1-1, with D unresolved. The V end lost 2 bases, the J end lost 0 bases, and 8 bases lay between the germline ends. The CDR3 runs 14 residues. Germline V gene lookup returns CDR1 SGDLS and CDR2 YYNGEE. The CDR3 region has the DNA TGTGCCAGCAGCGTTTCGAATCTGAACACTGAAGCTTTCTTT. Protein product: CASSVSNLNTEAFF.

The table lists this clonotype with many counts. CDR3 region: CASSRDGLNTEAFF. The CDR3 DNA sequence: TGTGCCAGCAGCCGAGACGGACTGAACACTGAAGCTTTCTTT. The genes are TRBV6-2 or TRBV6-3 and TRBJ1-1; D is undetermined. This CDR3 comprises 14 residues. Germline CDR1 is MNHEY and CDR2 is SVGEGT. The V end lost 6 bases, the J end lost 0 bases, and 11 bases lay between the germline ends.

This clonotype was observed a few times. As DNA, the CDR3 is TGCAGTGCTAGAGATCCCAGACAGGGGGCCTATGAGCAGTTCTTC. Its protein is CSARDPRQGAYEQFF. V is TRBV20-1 and J is TRBJ2-1, with TRBD1 matching over 10 bases. The CDR3 extends over 15 amino acids. The germline CDR1 and CDR2 sequences are DFQATT and SNEGSKA (reference sequence). The junction had 7 bases not matched to a gene; V was cut back by 0 bases and J by 8 bases.

This clonotype has at least ten counts. The chain links TRBV4-3 to TRBJ2-7, with 9 positions matching TRBD2. The CDR3 loop spans 16 amino acids. Trimming took 0 bases from V and 4 from J; bases not matched to a gene: 7. Germline values: CDR1 LGHNA, CDR2 YSLEER. The DNA for the CDR3 is TGCGCCAGCAGCCAAGAGGCGGGAGGGGAGCGGTACGAGCAGTACTTC. Amino acid sequence: CASSQEAGGERYEQYF.

In this sample, this clonotype turned up a few times. The CDR3 region has the DNA TGCGCCAGCAGCCACGAGGCGGACCAAGAGACCCAGTACTTC. This translates into CASSHEADQETQYF. The genes are TRBV5-1 and TRBJ2-5; D remains ambiguous. V gave up 4 bases and J gave up 0 bases, with 10 bases separating them. From germline, CDR1 is SGHRS and CDR2 YFSETQ. This CDR3 is built from 14 residues.

There are many counts of this clonotype. The genes are TRBV20-1 and TRBJ1-2; 7 positions agree with TRBD1. The length of the CDR3 is 18 residues. Trimming at V came to 1 base and at J to 0 bases, leaving 14 bases not matched to a gene. Germline V CDR1 and CDR2: DFQATT, SNEGSKA (reference sequence). The CDR3 region has the DNA TGCAGTGCTAGAGGGTCGGGACAGTCCGAGACCACTAACTATGGCTACACCTTC. This gives the protein CSARGSGQSETTNYGYTF.

Many counts were recorded for this clonotype. DNA of the CDR3: TGTGCCAGCAGCTTAGGACATAACTATGGCTACACCTTC. Amino acids: CASSLGHNYGYTF. The gene calls are TRBV11-2 and TRBJ1-2; D unclear. Trimming shortened V by 1 base and J by 1 base, and 4 bases separated the two germline ends. The CDR3 length is 13 residues. Per the germline V gene, CDR1 is SGHAT and CDR2 is FQNNGV.

This clonotype showed up many times. The chain is built from TRBV18 and TRBJ2-7, with D tentatively TRBD2 (5 bases). CDR1 is KGHSH and CDR2 is LQKENI in the germline V gene. The CDR3 loop spans 12 amino acids. V was cut by 2 bases and J by 7 bases, with 9 bases left in between. The CDR3 nucleotides are TGTGCCAGCTCACCATTGACGGGAGAGCAGTACTTC. Amino acids: CASSPLTGEQYF.

On this clonotype itself: Possible read error: a much larger clone is one base away. The V call is TRBV29-1, the J call TRBJ2-5, with D perhaps matching TRBD1 (6 bases). The last part of the DNA fits TRBJ2-7 better; the J call may be wrong. Germline V gene sequence: CDR1 SQVTM, CDR2 ANQGSEA. The CDR3 runs 11 residues. CDR3 sequence reads: CSVQGWSEQYF. The CDR3 bases are TGCAGCGTACAGGGTTGGAGCGAGCAGTACTTC.

This sequence joins TRBV7-2 and TRBJ2-3, with D maybe TRBD2 (7 bases). V lost 7 bases and J lost 2, with 22 bases in between. Germline loops: CDR1 SGHTA, CDR2 FQGNSA. The CDR3 extends over 17 amino acids. The DNA of the CDR3 is TGTGCCAGCAACCTCCACAGCAGCGGGACATCCACAGATACGCAGTATTTT. Encoded protein: CASNLHSSGTSTDTQYF. Full variable domain (outside the CDR3, taken from reference TRBV7-2 and TRBJ2-3): GAGVSQSPSNKVTEKGKDVELRCDPISGHTALYWYRQSLGQGLEFLIYFQGNSAPDKSGLPSDRFSAERTGGSVSTLTIQRTQQEDSAVYLCASNLHSSGTSTDTQYFGPGTRLTVL.

The chain links TRBV19 to TRBJ1-1; D not resolved. In germline, CDR1 is LNHDA, CDR2 SQIVND (reference sequence). The CDR3 has 13 residues. V was shortened by 3 bases and J by 3 bases, with 8 bases between the two germline ends. The CDR3 nucleotides read TGTGCCAGTAGTATTAGGTCAGACACTGAAGCTTTCTTT. Encoded protein: CASSIRSDTEAFF.

This clonotype was detected many times. The chain combines TRBV27 with TRBJ2-7; D ambiguous. Germline-derived CDR1 and CDR2 are MNHEY and SMNVEV (reference sequence). Trimming pared 4 bases from V and 9 bases from J, leaving 16 bases between. The CDR3 is 13 residues long. The CDR3 sequence: CASSSPAASVQYF. In DNA form, the CDR3 reads TGTGCCAGCAGTTCCCCGGCGGCGTCGGTGCAGTACTTC.

This clonotype has only a few counts. This chain uses TRBV20-1 with TRBJ2-7; 9 bases line up with TRBD2. CDR3 length equals 15 residues. Unmatched junction bases numbered 8, after V lost 5 bases and J lost 0 bases. CDR1 and CDR2 from the germline V gene are DFQATT and SNEGSKA (reference sequence). CDR3 nucleotides: TGCAGTGCTCCGCAGACTAGCGGTGGCTCCTACGAGCAGTACTTC. Protein: CSAPQTSGGSYEQYF.

This clonotype showed up many times. J is TRBJ2-7 and V is TRBV29-1, with 11 bases fitting TRBD2. This CDR3 contains 14 residues. V trimming: 7 bases; J trimming: 4 bases; junction bases outside the gene matches: 9. Germline V CDR1 and CDR2: SQVTM, ANQGSEA. CDR3 sequence reads: CSARLAGTVYEQYF. Written as DNA, the CDR3 is TGCAGCGCGCGACTAGCGGGGACCGTTTACGAGCAGTACTTC.

Concerning this clonotype: A much larger clone is a single base away; this may be a read error. The chain couples TRBV7-9 to TRBJ2-5; either TRBD1 or TRBD2 may fit D (5 bases each). The better agreement between TRBJ2-7 and the DNA end casts doubt on the J call. Germline CDR1 SEHNR, CDR2 FQNEAQ (reference sequence). This CDR3 has 15 amino acids. This CDR3 is CAGSFLGPHVYEQYF. The CDR3 DNA is TGTGCCGGCAGCTTTCTGGGACCCCACGTCTACGAGCAGTACTTC.

The genes are TRBV2 and TRBJ1-2, with D possibly being TRBD1 (5 bases). The CDR3 consists of 13 residues. From germline, CDR1 is SNHLY and CDR2 FYNNEI. V lost 0 bases and J lost 4, with 6 bases in between. The CDR3 sequence is CASSEAGGYGYTF. Here the CDR3 DNA reads TGTGCCAGCAGTGAAGCCGGGGGCTATGGCTACACCTTC.

Note on this clonotype: A much larger clone lies one base from this, so it may be a read error. CDR3 loop: CSARPGLEINEQYF. In nucleotides, the CDR3 is TGCAGTGCTAGGCCGGGACTAGAGATCAATGAGCAGTACTTC. The V call is TRBV20-1, the J call TRBJ2-7, with 8 bases that match TRBD2. Germline CDR1 and CDR2: DFQATT and SNEGSKA (reference sequence). CDR3 size: 14 residues. V shed 3 bases, J shed 7 bases, and the junction held 11 bases outside the gene matches.

This clonotype was detected only a few times. The chain employs TRBV12-3 or TRBV12-4 and TRBJ1-5, with a possible D match to TRBD1 (5 bases). There are 15 residues in the CDR3. V lost 1 base and J lost 3, with 10 bases in between. In DNA, the CDR3 is TGTGCCAGCAGTTTAGGAGACAGAGACAATCAGCCCCAGCATTTT. Translation: CASSLGDRDNQPQHF.

This chain uses TRBV12-3 or TRBV12-4 with TRBJ2-1, with 7 bases that match TRBD2. The CDR3 length is 15 residues. V dropped 5 bases and J dropped 0; count of bases not matched to a gene: 4. The CDR3 DNA sequence: TGTGCCAGCAGTCGAACTAGCGCCTCCTACAATGAGCAGTTCTTC. This gives the protein CASSRTSASYNEQFF.